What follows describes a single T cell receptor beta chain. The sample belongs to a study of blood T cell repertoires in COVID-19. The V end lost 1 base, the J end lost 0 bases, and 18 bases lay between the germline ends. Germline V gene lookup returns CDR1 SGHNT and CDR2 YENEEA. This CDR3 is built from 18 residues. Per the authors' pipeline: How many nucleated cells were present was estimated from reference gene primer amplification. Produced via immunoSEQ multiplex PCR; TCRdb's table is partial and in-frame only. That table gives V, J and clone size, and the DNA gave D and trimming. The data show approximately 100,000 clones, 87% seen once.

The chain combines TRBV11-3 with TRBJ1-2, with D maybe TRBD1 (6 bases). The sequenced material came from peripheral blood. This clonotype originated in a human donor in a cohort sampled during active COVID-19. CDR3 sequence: CASSLGQVGATSNYGYTF. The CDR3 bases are TGTGCCAGCAGCTTAGGACAGGTGGGGGCGACCTCTAACTATGGCTACACCTTC.